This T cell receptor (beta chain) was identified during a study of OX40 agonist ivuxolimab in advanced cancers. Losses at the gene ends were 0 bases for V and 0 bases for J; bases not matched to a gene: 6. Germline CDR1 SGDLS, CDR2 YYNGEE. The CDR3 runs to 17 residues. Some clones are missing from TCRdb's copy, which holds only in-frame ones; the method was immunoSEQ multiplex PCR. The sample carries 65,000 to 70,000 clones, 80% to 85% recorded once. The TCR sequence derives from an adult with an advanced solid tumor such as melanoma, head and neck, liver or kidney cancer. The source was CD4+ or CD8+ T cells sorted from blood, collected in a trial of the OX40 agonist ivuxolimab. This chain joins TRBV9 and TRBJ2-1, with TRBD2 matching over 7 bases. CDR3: CASSVGGSGGSYNEQFF. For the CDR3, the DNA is TGTGCCAGCAGCGTAGGCGGGAGTGGCGGCTCCTACAATGAGCAGTTCTTC.